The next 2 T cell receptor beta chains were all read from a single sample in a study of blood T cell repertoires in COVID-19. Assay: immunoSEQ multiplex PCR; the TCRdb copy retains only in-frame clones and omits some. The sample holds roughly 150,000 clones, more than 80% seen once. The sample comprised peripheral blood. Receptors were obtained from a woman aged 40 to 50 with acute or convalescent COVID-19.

This chain's CDR3 is CASSVPYQDSRNSPLHF. In DNA, the CDR3 is TGCGCCAGCAGTGTCCCATATCAGGACAGTCGTAATTCACCCCTCCACTTT. V is TRBV10-1 and J is TRBJ1-6, with D tentatively TRBD1 (6 bases). The germline V and J ends were trimmed by 4 bases and 6 bases, with 19 bases remaining between them. In germline, CDR1 is WNHNN, CDR2 SYGVQD (reference sequence). The CDR3 totals 17 residues.

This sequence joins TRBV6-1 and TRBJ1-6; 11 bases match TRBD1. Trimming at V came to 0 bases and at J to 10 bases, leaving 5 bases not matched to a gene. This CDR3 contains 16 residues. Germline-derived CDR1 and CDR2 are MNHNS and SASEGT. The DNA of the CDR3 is TGTGCCAGCAGTGAAGCGGTGGGGACAGGGGGATCACCCCTCCACTTT. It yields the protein CASSEAVGTGGSPLHF.